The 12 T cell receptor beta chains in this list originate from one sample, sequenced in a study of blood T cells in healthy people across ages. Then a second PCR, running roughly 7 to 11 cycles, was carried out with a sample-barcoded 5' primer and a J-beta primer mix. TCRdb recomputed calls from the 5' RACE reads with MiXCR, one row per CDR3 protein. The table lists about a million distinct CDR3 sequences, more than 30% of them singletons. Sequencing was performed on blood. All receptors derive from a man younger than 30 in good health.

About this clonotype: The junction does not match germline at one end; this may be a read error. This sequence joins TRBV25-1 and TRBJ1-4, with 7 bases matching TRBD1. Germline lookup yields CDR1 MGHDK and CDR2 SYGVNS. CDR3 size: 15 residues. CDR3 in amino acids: CACSESTGTNEKLFF. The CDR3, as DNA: TGTGCCTGCAGTGAATCGACAGGGACTAATGAAAAACTGTTTTTT.

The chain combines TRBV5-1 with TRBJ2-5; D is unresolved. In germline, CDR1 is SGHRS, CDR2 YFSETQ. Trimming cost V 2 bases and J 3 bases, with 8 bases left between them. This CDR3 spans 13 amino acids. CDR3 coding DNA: TGCGCCAGCAGCTTTACTATAGAAGAGACCCAGTACTTC. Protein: CASSFTIEETQYF.

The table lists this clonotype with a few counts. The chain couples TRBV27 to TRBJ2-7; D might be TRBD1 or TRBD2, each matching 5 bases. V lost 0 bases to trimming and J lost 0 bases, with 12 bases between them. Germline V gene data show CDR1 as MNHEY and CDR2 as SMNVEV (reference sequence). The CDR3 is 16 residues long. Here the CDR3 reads CASSLSISGSSYEQYF. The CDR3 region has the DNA TGTGCCAGCAGTTTATCGATATCAGGGAGCTCCTACGAGCAGTACTTC.

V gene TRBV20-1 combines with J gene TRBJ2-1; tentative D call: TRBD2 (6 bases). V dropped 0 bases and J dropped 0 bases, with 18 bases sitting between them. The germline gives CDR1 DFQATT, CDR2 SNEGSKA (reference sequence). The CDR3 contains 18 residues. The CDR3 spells CSARDFIGRGSSYNEQFF. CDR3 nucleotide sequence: TGCAGTGCTAGAGATTTCATAGGGCGGGGTAGCTCCTACAATGAGCAGTTCTTC.

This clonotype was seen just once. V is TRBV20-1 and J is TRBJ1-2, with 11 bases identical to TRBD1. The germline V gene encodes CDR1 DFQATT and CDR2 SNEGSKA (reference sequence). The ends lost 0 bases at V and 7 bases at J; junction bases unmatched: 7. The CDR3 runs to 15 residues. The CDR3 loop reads CSARDRGQGAGGYTF. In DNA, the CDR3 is TGCAGTGCTAGAGATCGCGGACAGGGGGCCGGTGGCTACACCTTC.

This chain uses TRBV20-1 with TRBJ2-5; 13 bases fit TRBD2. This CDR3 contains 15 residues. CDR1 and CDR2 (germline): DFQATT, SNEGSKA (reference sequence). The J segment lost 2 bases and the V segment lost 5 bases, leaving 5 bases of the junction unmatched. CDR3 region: CSAGRTSGGQETQYF. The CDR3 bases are TGCAGTGCTGGACGGACTAGCGGGGGTCAAGAGACCCAGTACTTC.

The CDR3 coding sequence is TGTGCCAGCAGCCTTCGGGTACCCACTGAAGCTTTCTTT. It translates to CASSLRVPTEAFF. The chain employs TRBV28 and TRBJ1-1; the D is unclear. This CDR3 spans 13 amino acids. Germline values: CDR1 MDHEN, CDR2 SYDVKM. Trimming shortened V by 6 bases and J by 4 bases, and 12 bases separated the two germline ends.

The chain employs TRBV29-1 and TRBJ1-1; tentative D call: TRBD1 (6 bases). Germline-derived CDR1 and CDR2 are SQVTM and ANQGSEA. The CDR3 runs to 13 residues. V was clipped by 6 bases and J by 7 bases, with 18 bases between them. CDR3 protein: CSVLPRQEVEAFF. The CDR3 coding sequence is TGCAGCGTACTCCCGAGACAGGAAGTTGAAGCTTTCTTT.

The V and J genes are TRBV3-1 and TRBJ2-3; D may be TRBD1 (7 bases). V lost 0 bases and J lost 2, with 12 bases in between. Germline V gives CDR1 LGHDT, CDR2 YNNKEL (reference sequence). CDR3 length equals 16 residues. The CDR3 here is CASSQDGQDYTDTQYF. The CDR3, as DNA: TGTGCCAGCAGCCAAGATGGACAGGACTACACAGATACGCAGTATTTT.

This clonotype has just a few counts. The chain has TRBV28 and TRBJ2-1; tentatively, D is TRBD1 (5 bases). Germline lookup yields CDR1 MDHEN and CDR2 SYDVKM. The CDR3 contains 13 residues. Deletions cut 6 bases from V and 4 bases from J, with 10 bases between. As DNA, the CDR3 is TGTGCCAGCAGATTACAGGTTTACAATGAGCAGTTCTTC. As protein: CASRLQVYNEQFF.

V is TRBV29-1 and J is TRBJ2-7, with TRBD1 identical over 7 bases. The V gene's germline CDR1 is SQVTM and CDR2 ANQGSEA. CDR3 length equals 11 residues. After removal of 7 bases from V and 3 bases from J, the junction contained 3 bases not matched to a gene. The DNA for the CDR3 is TGCAGCGGGGGGACAGTCTACGAGCAGTACTTC. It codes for CSGGTVYEQYF.

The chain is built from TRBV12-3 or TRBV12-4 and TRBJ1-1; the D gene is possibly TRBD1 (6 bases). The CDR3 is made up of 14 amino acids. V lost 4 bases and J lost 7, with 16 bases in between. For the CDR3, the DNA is TGTGCCAGCAGTTCCCGAACTTGGACAGATGAAGCTTTCTTT. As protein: CASSSRTWTDEAFF.